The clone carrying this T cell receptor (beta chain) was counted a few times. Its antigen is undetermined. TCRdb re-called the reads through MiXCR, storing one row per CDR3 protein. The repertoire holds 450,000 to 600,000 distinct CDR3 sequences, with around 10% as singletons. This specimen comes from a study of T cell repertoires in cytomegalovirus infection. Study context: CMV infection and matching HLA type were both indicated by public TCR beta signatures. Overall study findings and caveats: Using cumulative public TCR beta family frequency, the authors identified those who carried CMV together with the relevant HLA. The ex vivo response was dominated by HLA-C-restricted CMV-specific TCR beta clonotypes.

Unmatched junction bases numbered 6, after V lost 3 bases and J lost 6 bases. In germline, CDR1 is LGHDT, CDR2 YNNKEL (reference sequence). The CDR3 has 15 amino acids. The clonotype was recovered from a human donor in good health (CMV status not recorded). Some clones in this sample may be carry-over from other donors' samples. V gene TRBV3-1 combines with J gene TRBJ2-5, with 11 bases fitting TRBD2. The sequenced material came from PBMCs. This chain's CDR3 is CASSHSLAGGKTQYF. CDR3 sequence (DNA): TGTGCCAGCAGCCATTCTCTAGCGGGGGGTAAGACCCAGTACTTC.